This T cell receptor beta chain emerged from a study of shared clonotypes between healthy human individuals. Germline-derived CDR1 and CDR2 are SEHNR and FQNEAQ (reference sequence). Trimming took 2 bases from V and 1 from J, leaving 8 bases between them. The length of the CDR3 is 14 residues. For unsorted PBMC, roughly 270 ng DNA per replicate equaled tens of thousands of T cell genomes. Ten immunoSEQ deep assay plates were used to sequence the DNA of unsorted PBMCs. Profiled with immunoSEQ multiplex PCR; TCRdb holds only in-frame clones, not every one. The sample has about 100,000 clones; approximately 51% are singletons.

The sequence came from a woman aged 40 to 50 in good health. Some clones in this sample may be carry-over from other donors' samples. This chain joins TRBV7-9 and TRBJ1-2; no firm D call. Sequenced material: PBMCs. The CDR3 DNA sequence: TGTGCCAGCAGCTTATCGAGAGATAACTATGGCTACACCTTC. This translates into CASSLSRDNYGYTF.